This T cell receptor beta chain stems from a study of identical twins. TCRdb re-derived calls from the 5' RACE reads in MiXCR, one entry per CDR3 protein. The data hold 600,000 to 800,000 distinct CDR3 sequences, with 21% observed a single time. This sample also appeared in a second study, on T cells expressing NK-cell markers.

This TCR was sampled from a young woman in good health. Sequenced: PBMCs.

The CDR3 DNA is TGTGCCAGCAGCTCAAGGTCGGGAATGTTTGACAATGAGCAGTTCTTC. Translation gives CASSSRSGMFDNEQFF. The chain combines TRBV11-2 with TRBJ2-1; TRBD2 is a possible D gene (5 bases). Germline-derived CDR1 and CDR2 are SGHAT and FQNNGV. The CDR3 has 16 amino acids. Trimming left V 4 bases short and J 5 bases short, with 18 bases between.